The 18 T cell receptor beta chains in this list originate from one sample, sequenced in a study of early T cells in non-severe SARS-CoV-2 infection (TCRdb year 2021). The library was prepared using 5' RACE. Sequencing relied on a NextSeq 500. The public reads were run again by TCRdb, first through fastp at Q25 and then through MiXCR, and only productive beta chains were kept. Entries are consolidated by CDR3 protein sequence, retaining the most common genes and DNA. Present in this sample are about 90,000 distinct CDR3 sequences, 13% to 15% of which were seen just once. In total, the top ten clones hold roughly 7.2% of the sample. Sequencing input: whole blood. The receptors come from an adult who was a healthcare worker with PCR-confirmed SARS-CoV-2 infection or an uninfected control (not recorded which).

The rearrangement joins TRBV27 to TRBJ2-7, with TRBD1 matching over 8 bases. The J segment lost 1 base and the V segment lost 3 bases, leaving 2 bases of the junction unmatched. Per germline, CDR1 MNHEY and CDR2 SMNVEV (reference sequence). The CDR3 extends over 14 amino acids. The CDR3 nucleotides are TGTGCCAGCAGTTTGACAGGGGTGTCCTACGAGCAGTACTTC. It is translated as CASSLTGVSYEQYF.

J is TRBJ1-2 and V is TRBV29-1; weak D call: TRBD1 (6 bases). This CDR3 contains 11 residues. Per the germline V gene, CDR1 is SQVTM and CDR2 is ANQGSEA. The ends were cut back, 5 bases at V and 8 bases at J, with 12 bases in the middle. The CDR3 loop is CSVLPRGGYTF. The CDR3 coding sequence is TGCAGCGTTTTACCCAGGGGCGGCTACACCTTC.

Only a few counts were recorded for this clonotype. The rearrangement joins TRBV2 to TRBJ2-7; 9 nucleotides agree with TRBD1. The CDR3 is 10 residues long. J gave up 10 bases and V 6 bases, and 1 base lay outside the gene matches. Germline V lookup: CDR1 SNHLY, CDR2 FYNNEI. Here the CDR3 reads CASRDRGQYF. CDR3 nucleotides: TGTGCCAGCAGGGACAGGGGACAGTACTTC. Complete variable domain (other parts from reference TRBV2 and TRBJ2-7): EPEVTQTPSHQVTQMGQEVILRCVPISNHLYFYWYRQILGQKVEFLVSFYNNEISEKSEIFDDQFSVERPDGSNFTLKIRSTKLEDSAMYFCASRDRGQYFGPGTRLTVT.

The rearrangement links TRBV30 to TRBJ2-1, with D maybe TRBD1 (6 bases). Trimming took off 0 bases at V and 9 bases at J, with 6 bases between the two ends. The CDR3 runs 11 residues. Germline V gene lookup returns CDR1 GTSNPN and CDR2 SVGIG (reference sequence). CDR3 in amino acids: CAWSVGAEQFF. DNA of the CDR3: TGTGCCTGGAGTGTGGGGGCTGAGCAGTTCTTC.

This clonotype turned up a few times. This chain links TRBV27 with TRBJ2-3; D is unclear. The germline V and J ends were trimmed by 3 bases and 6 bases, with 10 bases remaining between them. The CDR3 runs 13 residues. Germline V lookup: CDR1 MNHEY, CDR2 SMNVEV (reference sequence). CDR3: CASSFRIGDTQYF. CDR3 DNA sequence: TGTGCCAGCAGTTTCCGAATCGGGGATACGCAGTATTTT.

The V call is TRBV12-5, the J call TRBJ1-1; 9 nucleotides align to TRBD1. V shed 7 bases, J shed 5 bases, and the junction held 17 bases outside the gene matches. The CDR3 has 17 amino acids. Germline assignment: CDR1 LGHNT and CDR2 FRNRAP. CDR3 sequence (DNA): TGTGCTAGTGCACAGACAACAACAGGGGGCTACGTTACTGAAGCTTTCTTT. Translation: CASAQTTTGGYVTEAFF.

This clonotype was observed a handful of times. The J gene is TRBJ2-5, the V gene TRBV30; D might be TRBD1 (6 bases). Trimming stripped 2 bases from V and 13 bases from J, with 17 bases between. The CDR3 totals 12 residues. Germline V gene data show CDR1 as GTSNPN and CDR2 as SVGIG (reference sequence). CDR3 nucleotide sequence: TGTGCCTGGAGTACGAGGGGGACGGACCGGTACTTC. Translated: CAWSTRGTDRYF.

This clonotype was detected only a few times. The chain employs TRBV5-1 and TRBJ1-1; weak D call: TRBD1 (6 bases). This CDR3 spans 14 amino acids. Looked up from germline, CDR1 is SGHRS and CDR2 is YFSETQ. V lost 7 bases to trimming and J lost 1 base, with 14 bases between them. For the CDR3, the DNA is TGCGCCAGCGCCCGACAGGACCCGAACACTGAAGCTTTCTTT. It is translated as CASARQDPNTEAFF.

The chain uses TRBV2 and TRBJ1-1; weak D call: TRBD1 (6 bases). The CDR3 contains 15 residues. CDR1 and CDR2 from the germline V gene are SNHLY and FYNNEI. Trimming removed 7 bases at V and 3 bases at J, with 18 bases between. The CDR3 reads CASMAYGGADTEAFF. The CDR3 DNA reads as TGTGCCAGCATGGCCTACGGGGGGGCGGACACTGAAGCTTTCTTT.

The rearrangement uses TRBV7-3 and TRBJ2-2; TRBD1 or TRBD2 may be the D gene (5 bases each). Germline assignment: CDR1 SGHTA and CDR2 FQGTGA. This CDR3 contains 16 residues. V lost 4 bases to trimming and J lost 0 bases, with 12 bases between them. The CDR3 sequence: CASSSGTVANTGELFF. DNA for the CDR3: TGTGCCAGCAGCTCCGGGACGGTCGCGAACACCGGGGAGCTGTTTTTT.

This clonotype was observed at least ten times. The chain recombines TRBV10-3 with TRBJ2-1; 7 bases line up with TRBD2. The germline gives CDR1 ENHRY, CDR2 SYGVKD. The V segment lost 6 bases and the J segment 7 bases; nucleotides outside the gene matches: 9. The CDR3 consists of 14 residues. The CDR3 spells CAIRPSGDLNEQFF. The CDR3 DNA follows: TGTGCCATCAGGCCTAGCGGAGACTTAAATGAGCAGTTCTTC.

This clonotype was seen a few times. CDR3 coding DNA: TGTGCCAGCAGCCGGGACCTAAGGGAAAAACTGTTTTTT. Translating gives CASSRDLREKLFF. The rearrangement links TRBV2 to TRBJ1-4, with D possibly TRBD1 on 5 matching bases. From germline, CDR1 is SNHLY and CDR2 FYNNEI. The length of the CDR3 is 13 residues. Trimming stripped 6 bases from V and 8 bases from J, with 13 bases between.

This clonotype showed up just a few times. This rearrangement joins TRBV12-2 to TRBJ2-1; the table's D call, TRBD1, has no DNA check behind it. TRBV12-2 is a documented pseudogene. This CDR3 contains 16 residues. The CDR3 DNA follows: TGTGCAAGTCGCTCCGGAACAGGGCAATGGGACAATGAGCAGTTCTTC. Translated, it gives CASRSGTGQWDNEQFF.

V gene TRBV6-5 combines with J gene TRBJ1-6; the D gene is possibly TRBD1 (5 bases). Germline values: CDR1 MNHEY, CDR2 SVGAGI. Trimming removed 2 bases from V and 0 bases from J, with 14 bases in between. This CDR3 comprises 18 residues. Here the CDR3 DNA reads TGTGCCAGCAGTTACAAGGGCAGGGAGAGCTCCTATAATTCACCCCTCCACTTT. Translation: CASSYKGRESSYNSPLHF.

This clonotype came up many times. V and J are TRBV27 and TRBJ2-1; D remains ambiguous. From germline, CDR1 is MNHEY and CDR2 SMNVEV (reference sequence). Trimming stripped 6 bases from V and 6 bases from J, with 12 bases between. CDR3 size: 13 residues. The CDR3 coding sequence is TGTGCCAGCAGCCTCTCCGCAACCAATGAGCAGTTCTTC. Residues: CASSLSATNEQFF.

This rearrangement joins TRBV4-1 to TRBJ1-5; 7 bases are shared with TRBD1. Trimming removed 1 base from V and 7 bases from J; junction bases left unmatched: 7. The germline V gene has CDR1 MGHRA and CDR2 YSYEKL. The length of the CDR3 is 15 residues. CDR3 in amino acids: CASSQGGGAGQPQHF. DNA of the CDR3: TGCGCCAGCAGCCAAGGAGGGGGCGCGGGGCAGCCCCAGCATTTT.

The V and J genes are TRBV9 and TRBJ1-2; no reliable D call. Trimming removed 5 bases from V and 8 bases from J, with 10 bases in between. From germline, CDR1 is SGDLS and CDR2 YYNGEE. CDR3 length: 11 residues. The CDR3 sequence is CASRSLDGYTF. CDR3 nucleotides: TGTGCCAGCAGGTCCCTTGACGGCTACACCTTC.

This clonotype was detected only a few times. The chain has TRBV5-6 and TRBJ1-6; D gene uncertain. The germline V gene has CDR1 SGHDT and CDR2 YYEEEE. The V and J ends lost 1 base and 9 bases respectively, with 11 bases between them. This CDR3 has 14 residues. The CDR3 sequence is CASSLWSGSSPLHF. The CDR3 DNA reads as TGTGCCAGCAGCTTGTGGTCGGGAAGTTCACCCCTCCACTTT.